The next 19 T cell receptor beta chains were all read from a single sample in a study of metastatic and nonmetastatic thyroid tumors. TCRdb re-analyzed the PCR reads using MiXCR. Among 60,000 or so clones listed, just over 4% were seen once. Every patient was untreated before thyroid surgery. Sequenced material: blood. The receptors come from a female donor with papillary thyroid cancer or a benign thyroid nodule (not recorded which). Some clones in this sample may be carry-over from other donors' samples.

This clone was counted at least ten times. V usage is TRBV19 and J usage is TRBJ2-7; TRBD2 agrees at 7 bases. Germline CDR1 and CDR2: LNHDA and SQIVND (reference sequence). Unmatched junction bases numbered 7, after V lost 3 bases and J lost 2 bases. This CDR3 comprises 15 residues. CDR3 in amino acids: CASSIVAGATYEQYF. CDR3 nucleotide sequence: TGTGCCAGTAGTATCGTCGCGGGAGCAACCTACGAGCAGTACTTC.

This clone occurred many times. This chain links TRBV19 with TRBJ1-1; 12 bases are shared with TRBD1. Germline trimming cut 6 bases from V and 11 bases from J; bases unmatched to any gene: 10. Germline assignment: CDR1 LNHDA and CDR2 SQIVND (reference sequence). The CDR3 covers 14 residues. CDR3 amino acids: CASSTGTGGFGAFF. The CDR3 DNA reads TGTGCCAGTAGCACCGGGACAGGGGGCTTCGGGGCTTTCTTT.

This clone came up many times. J is TRBJ2-3 and V is TRBV20-1; 11 nucleotides align to TRBD2. J was trimmed by 2 bases and V by 4 bases; bases with no gene match: 5. Germline V CDR1 and CDR2: DFQATT, SNEGSKA (reference sequence). This CDR3 region has 15 residues. The CDR3 reads CSATWTSGFTDTQYF. For the CDR3, the DNA is TGCAGTGCTACCTGGACTAGCGGGTTCACAGATACGCAGTATTTT.

This clone was observed a handful of times. The V gene is TRBV6-2 or TRBV6-3, the J gene TRBJ1-2, with TRBD1 identical over 7 bases. The CDR3 has 13 amino acids. Trimming at V came to 6 bases and at J to 4 bases, leaving 5 bases not matched to a gene. Germline-derived CDR1 and CDR2 are MNHEY and SVGEGT. The CDR3 sequence: CASSDRVGYGYTF. For the CDR3, the DNA is TGTGCCAGCAGCGACAGGGTTGGCTATGGCTACACCTTC.

This clone came up many times. The chain has TRBV28 and TRBJ2-7, with TRBD2 identical over 8 bases. CDR3 length equals 14 residues. The junction had 6 bases not matched to a gene; V was cut back by 2 bases and J by 6 bases. CDR1 and CDR2 from the germline V gene are MDHEN and SYDVKM. The CDR3 loop is CASSLIDGRVEQYF. For the CDR3, the DNA is TGTGCCAGCAGTTTAATAGACGGGAGGGTCGAGCAGTACTTC.

In its sample, this clone was seen many times. The chain links TRBV24-1 to TRBJ1-2; D is ambiguous. Germline CDR1 reads KGHDR; CDR2 reads SFDVKD. The CDR3 is 11 residues long. V was trimmed by 1 base and J by 8 bases, leaving 4 bases between them. The CDR3 bases are TGTGCCACCAGTGATTTTGGGGGCTACACCTTC. This translates into CATSDFGGYTF.

This clone was recorded many times. This chain links TRBV19 with TRBJ1-5, with 8 bases fitting TRBD1. CDR3 length equals 14 residues. Unmatched junction bases numbered 5, after V lost 6 bases and J lost 4 bases. Germline V gene data show CDR1 as LNHDA and CDR2 as SQIVND (reference sequence). This chain's CDR3 is CASSNTGGNQPQHF. For the CDR3, the DNA is TGTGCCAGTAGCAACACAGGGGGGAATCAGCCCCAGCATTTT. Drawing the rest from reference TRBV19 and TRBJ1-5, the complete variable domain is DGGITQSPKYLFRKEGQNVTLSCEQNLNHDAMYWYRQDPGQGLRLIYYSQIVNDFQKGDIAEGYSVSREKKESFPLTVTSAQKNPTAFYLCASSNTGGNQPQHFGDGTRLSIL.

This clone showed up just a few times. V is TRBV24-1 and J is TRBJ2-1, with a possible D match to TRBD1 (6 bases). V was pared by 1 base and J by 3 bases, with 15 bases between. CDR3 length: 17 amino acids. Germline-derived CDR1 and CDR2 are KGHDR and SFDVKD. CDR3 residues: CATSDFSSGENYNEQFF. DNA of the CDR3: TGTGCCACCAGTGATTTTTCTTCAGGGGAGAACTACAATGAGCAGTTCTTC.

In this sample, this clone turned up many times. This sequence joins TRBV10-3 and TRBJ1-3; 7 bases align to TRBD1. The CDR3 spans 17 residues. The V gene end was trimmed by 0 bases and the J gene end by 0 bases; junction bases not matched to a gene: 5. CDR1 and CDR2 from the germline V gene are ENHRY and SYGVKD. The CDR3 loop reads CAISESRQGRSGNTIYF. For the CDR3, the DNA is TGTGCCATCAGTGAGTCGAGACAGGGACGCTCTGGAAACACCATATATTTT.

This clone was observed a few times. One junction end disagrees with the germline gene, perhaps due to a read error. This chain uses TRBV6-2 or TRBV6-3 with TRBJ2-3; TRBD1 or TRBD2 may be the D gene (7 bases each). The CDR3 contains 17 residues. In germline, CDR1 is MNHEY, CDR2 SVGEGT. The CDR3 nucleotides read TGTGCCAGCACCGAGTTTCCTTCAGGGGGGGGCATAGATACGCAGTATTTC. Translation: CASTEFPSGGGIDTQYF.

About this clone itself: Just one base apart from a much larger clone, this may be a read error. The limits of the CDR3 on the DNA are not certain, so only TCRdb's listed CDR3 is given. The V call is TRBV20-1, the J call TRBJ2-2; TRBD1 is the table's D call, not checked against the DNA. Germline V gene lookup returns CDR1 DFQATT and CDR2 SNEGSKA (reference sequence). The CDR3 numbers 14 amino acids, ends counted. This CDR3 reads CIAVPGGGTGELFF.

This clone was detected a few times. This chain joins TRBV6-2 or TRBV6-3 and TRBJ1-1; 10 bases agree with TRBD1. J was trimmed by 7 bases and V by 6 bases; bases with no gene match: 8. The length of the CDR3 is 14 residues. CDR1 and CDR2 from the germline V gene are MNHEY and SVGEGT. The CDR3 region is CASRTGTGASEAFF. The CDR3 DNA is TGTGCCAGCAGGACCGGGACAGGGGCGAGTGAAGCTTTCTTT.

This clone appeared many times. The V and J genes are TRBV12-3 or TRBV12-4 and TRBJ2-2; 13 positions agree with TRBD2. Trimming cost V 6 bases and J 6 bases; bases outside gene matches: 4. This CDR3 has 15 amino acids. CDR3: CASSLLAGGPGELFF. For the CDR3, the DNA is TGTGCCAGCAGCTTACTAGCGGGAGGGCCCGGGGAGCTGTTTTTT.

This clone was detected ten times or more. The chain has TRBV2 and TRBJ2-7; D possibly corresponds to TRBD2 (6 bases). The V gene's germline CDR1 is SNHLY and CDR2 FYNNEI. The ends were cut back, 7 bases at V and 2 bases at J, with 18 bases in the middle. The CDR3 is 15 residues long. CDR3 protein: CASTARGRAPYEQYF. As DNA, the CDR3 is TGTGCCAGCACTGCGCGGGGAAGGGCCCCCTACGAGCAGTACTTC.

This clone showed up many times. The chain has TRBV20-1 and TRBJ2-5; D perhaps matches TRBD2 (6 bases). Germline assignment: CDR1 DFQATT and CDR2 SNEGSKA (reference sequence). Trimming removed 0 bases at V and 2 bases at J, with 25 bases between. The CDR3 sequence is 19 residues long. CDR3 amino acids: CSARDRARLGKQTQETQYF. The CDR3 bases are TGCAGTGCTAGAGACCGGGCAAGACTAGGAAAGCAGACACAAGAGACCCAGTACTTC.

This clone was observed a handful of times. The chain couples TRBV9 to TRBJ1-3; D is undetermined. The V gene lost 4 bases and the J gene lost 2 bases, with 7 bases spanning the gap. The germline gives CDR1 SGDLS, CDR2 YYNGEE. The CDR3 loop spans 13 amino acids. CDR3 nucleotides: TGTGCCAGCAGCCCCCAGCCTGGAAACACCATATATTTT. It specifies CASSPQPGNTIYF.

In its sample, this clone was seen many times. The CDR3 nucleotides read TGTGCCAGCAGCCCGGCTTTAGGCGAGCAGTACTTC. It specifies CASSPALGEQYF. V gene TRBV9 combines with J gene TRBJ2-7; D unclear. The CDR3 length is 12 residues. The V end lost 4 bases, the J end lost 6 bases, and 11 bases lay between the germline ends. Germline V CDR1 and CDR2: SGDLS, YYNGEE.

This clone was detected a few times. V gene TRBV6-1 combines with J gene TRBJ1-2; D remains ambiguous. The germline V and J ends were trimmed by 1 base and 4 bases, with 13 bases remaining between them. CDR3 size: 15 residues. Germline V gene sequence: CDR1 MNHNS, CDR2 SASEGT. CDR3 nucleotides: TGTGCCAGCAGTGAAGTCACGGGTCGGGGCTATGGCTACACCTTC. Translating it yields CASSEVTGRGYGYTF.

V gene TRBV19 combines with J gene TRBJ1-5; D is uncertain. The germline V gene has CDR1 LNHDA and CDR2 SQIVND (reference sequence). V was clipped by 3 bases and J by 5 bases, with 8 bases between them. The CDR3 covers 13 residues. CDR3 DNA: TGTGCCAGTAGTATCACAAACGATCAGCCCCAGCATTTT. This encodes CASSITNDQPQHF.